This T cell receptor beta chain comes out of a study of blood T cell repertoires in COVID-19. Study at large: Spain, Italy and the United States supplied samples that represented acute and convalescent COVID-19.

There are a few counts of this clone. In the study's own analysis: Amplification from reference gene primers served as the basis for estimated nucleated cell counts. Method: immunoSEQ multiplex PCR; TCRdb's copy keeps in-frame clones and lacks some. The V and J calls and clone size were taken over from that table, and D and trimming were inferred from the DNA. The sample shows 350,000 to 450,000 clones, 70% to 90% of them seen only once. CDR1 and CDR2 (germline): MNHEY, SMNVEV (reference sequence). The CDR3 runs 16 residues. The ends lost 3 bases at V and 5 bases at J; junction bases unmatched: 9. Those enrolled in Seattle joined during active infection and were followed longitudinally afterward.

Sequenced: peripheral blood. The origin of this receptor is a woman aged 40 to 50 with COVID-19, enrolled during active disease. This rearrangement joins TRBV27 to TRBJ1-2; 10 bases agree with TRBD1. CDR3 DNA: TGTGCCAGCAGTTTCCGGGACAGGGGTCGCGATTATGGCTACACCTTC. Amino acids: CASSFRDRGRDYGYTF.